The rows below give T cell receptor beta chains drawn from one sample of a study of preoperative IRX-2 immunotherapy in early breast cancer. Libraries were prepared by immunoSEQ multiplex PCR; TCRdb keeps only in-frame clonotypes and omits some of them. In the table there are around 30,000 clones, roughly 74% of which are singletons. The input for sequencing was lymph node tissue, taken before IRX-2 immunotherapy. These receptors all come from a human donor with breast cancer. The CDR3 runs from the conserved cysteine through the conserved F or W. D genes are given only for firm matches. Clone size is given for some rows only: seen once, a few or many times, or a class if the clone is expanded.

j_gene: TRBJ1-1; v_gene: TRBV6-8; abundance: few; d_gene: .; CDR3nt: TGTGCCAGCAGTTACTTGTGGAGCACTGAAGCTTTCTTT; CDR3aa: CASSYLWSTEAFF
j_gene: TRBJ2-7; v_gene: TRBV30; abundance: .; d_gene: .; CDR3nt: TGTGCCTATTACGGAGGGTCCTACGAGCAGTACTTC; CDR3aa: CAYYGGSYEQYF
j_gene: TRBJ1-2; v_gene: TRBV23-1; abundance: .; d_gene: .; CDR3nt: TGCGCCAGCAGCCAAGTCATAACTGGGGACTATGGCTACACCTTC; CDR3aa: CASSQVITGDYGYTF
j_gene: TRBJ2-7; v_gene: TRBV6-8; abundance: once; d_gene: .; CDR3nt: TGTGCCAGCAAGGGTACAGGGCCTTCCTACGAGCAGTACTTC; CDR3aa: CASKGTGPSYEQYF
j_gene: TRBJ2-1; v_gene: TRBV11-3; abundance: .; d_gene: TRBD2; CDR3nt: TGTGCCAGCAGCTTGGCCGGGACTAGCGGGCGTAGTGAGCAGTTCTTC; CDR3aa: CASSLAGTSGRSEQFF
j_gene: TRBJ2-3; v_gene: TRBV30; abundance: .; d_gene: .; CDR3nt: TGTGCCTGGACTAGGGGGGGAACAGATACGCAGTATTTT; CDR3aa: CAWTRGGTDTQYF
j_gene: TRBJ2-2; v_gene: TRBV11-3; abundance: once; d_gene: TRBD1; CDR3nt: TGTGCCAGCAGCTCAGACAGGGGAGGTAGCGGGGAGCTGTTTTTT; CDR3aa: CASSSDRGGSGELFF
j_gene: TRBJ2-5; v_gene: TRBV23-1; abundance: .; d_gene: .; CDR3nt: TGCGCCAGCAGTCAACCGGTACCCGGGACAAACTACCAAGAGACCCAGTACTTC; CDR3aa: CASSQPVPGTNYQETQYF
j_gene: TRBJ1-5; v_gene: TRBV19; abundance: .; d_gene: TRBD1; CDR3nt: TGTGCCAGTACCCAGACAGGGATTCATCAGCCCCAGCATTTT; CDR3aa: CASTQTGIHQPQHF
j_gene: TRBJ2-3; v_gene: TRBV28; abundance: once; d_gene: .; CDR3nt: TGTGCCAGCAGTTTCCGCCAGTCCACAGATACGCAGTATTTT; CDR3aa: CASSFRQSTDTQYF
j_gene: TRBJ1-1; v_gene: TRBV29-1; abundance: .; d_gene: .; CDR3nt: TGCAGCGCCCAAGGTTCGGGGGGCACTGAAGCTTTCTTT; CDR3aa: CSAQGSGGTEAFF
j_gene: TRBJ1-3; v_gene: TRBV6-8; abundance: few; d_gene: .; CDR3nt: TGTGCCAGCAGCGCCGAGGCCTCTGGAAACACCATATATTTT; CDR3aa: CASSAEASGNTIYF
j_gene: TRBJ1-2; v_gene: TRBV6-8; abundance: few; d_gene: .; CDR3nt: TGTGCCAGCAGTTACTCTGGGCTGCTCCGGGCTGGCTACACCTTC; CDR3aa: CASSYSGLLRAGYTF
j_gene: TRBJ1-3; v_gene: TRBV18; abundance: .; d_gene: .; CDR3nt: TGTGCCAGCTCACCCGGGGGACTCGGAAACACCATATATTTT; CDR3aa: CASSPGGLGNTIYF
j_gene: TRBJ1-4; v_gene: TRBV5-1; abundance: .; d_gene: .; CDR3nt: TGCGCCAGCAGCTTCGCCACCGGAACTAATGAAAAACTGTTTTTT; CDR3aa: CASSFATGTNEKLFF
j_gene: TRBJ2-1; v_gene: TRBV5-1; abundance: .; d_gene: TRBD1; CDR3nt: TGCGCCAGCACCGACACAGGGGGCGCTTCCTACAATGAGCAGTTCTTC; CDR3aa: CASTDTGGASYNEQFF
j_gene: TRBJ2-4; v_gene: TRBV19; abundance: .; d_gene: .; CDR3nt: TGTGCCAGTAGTATACGTAAGGGTGCAGGGGGGGACATTCAGTACTTC; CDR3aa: CASSIRKGAGGDIQYF
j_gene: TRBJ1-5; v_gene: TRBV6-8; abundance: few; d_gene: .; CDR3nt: TGTGCCAGCAGTTTAGACAATCAGCCCCAGCATTTT; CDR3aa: CASSLDNQPQHF
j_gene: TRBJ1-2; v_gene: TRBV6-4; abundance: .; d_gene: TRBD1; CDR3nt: TGTGCCAGCAGTGAATTACAGGGGTCCTATGGCTACACCTTC; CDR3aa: CASSELQGSYGYTF
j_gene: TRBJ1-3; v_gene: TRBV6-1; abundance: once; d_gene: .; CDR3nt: TGTGCCAGCAGTGAAGCGGTGGGGCAGCGAAACACCATATATTTT; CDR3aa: CASSEAVGQRNTIYF
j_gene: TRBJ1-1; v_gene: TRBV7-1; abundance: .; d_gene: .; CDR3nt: TGTGCCAGCAGCTTAACGATCGAAACTGAAGCTTTCTTT; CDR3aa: CASSLTIETEAFF
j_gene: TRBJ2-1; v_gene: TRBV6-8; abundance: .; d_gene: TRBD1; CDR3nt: TGTGCCAGCAGGCCAAACAGGGGGAGCTCCTACAATGAGCAGTTCTTC; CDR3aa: CASRPNRGSSYNEQFF
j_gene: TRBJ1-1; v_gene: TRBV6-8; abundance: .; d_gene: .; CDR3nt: TGTGCCAGCCGTAGGGGGACGGACACTGAAGCTTTCTTT; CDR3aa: CASRRGTDTEAFF
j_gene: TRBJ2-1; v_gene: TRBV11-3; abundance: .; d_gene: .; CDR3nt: TGTGCCAGCAGCTCCTCGCCCGACAGGGAGGGCGATGAGCAGTTCTTC; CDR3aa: CASSSSPDREGDEQFF
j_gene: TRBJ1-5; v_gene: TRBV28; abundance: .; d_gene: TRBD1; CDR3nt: TGTGCCAGCCGAGACAGGGCTAATCAGCCCCAGCATTTT; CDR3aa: CASRDRANQPQHF
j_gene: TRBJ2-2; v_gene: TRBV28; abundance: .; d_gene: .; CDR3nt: TGTGCCAGCAGTGCCTACACCGGGGAGCTGTTTTTT; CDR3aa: CASSAYTGELFF
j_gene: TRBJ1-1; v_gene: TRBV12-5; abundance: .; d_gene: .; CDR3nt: TGTGCTAGTGGTTTGATGGACTCGGGGACGAATGAAGCTTTCTTT; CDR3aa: CASGLMDSGTNEAFF
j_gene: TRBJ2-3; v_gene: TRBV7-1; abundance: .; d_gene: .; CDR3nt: TGTGCCAGCTGTTCAGGGAGCACAGATACGCAGTATTTT; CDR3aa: CASCSGSTDTQYF
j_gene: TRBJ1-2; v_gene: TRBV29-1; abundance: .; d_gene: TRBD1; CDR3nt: TGCAGCGTTGAAGAGCGGACAGGGCTCTATGGCTACACCTTC; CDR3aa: CSVEERTGLYGYTF
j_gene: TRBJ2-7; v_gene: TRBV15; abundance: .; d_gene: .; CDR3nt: TGTGCCACCAGAAAGGGAGGGGGCCAGGGGTATGCCTACGAGCAGTACTTC; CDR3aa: CATRKGGGQGYAYEQYF
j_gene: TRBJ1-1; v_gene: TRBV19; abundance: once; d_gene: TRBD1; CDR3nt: TGTGCCAGTAGTTTAGTTGGGACAGCAATGAACACTGAAGCTTTCTTT; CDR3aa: CASSLVGTAMNTEAFF
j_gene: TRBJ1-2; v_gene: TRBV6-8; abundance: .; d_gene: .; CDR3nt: TGTGCCAGCAGTGGGGACCGTCTAACTTTAGGCTACACCTTC; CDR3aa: CASSGDRLTLGYTF
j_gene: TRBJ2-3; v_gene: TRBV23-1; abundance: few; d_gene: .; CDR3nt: TGCGCCAGCAGCCAAGAAGGGAGCACAGATACGCAGTATTTT; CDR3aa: CASSQEGSTDTQYF
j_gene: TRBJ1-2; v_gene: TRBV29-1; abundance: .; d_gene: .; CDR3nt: TGCAGCGTTCTCAGATCGGGCAGCAACTATGGCTACACCTTC; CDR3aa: CSVLRSGSNYGYTF
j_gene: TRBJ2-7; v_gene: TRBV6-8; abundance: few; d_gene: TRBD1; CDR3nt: TGTGCCAGCACCCAGGGGGCTCGGTCCTACGAGCAGTACTTC; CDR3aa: CASTQGARSYEQYF